Below are 25 T cell receptor beta chains sequenced from a single sample in a study of blood T cell repertoires in COVID-19 (dated by TCRdb to 2018 to 2020). Library construction relied on the immunoSEQ multiplex PCR assay. As stored in TCRdb, this immuneACCESS dataset retains in-frame rearrangements with V and J assigned. A fraction of the clones does not appear; measured against another copy, unresolved V genes explain less than half of the discrepancy, and the remainder lacks a known reason. The sample profile shows some 85,000 clones; just under 80% of them were found once. The ten largest make up roughly 6.3% of the sample. The sample taken for sequencing was peripheral blood. The receptors shown here come from a man between 65 and 85 years old with COVID-19, enrolled during active disease.

This chain links TRBV11-2 with TRBJ2-5; TRBD1 matches 9 bases. With 6 bases clipped from V and 4 bases from J, the junction kept 9 bases outside the gene matches. Germline CDR1 SGHAT, CDR2 FQNNGV. The CDR3 extends over 15 amino acids. The CDR3 region has the DNA TGTGCCAGCAGATCTAATACAGGGGGCACAGAGACCCAGTACTTC. Translating gives CASRSNTGGTETQYF.

This rearrangement joins TRBV9 to TRBJ2-1, with a weak D call TRBD2 (6 bases). CDR1 SGDLS and CDR2 YYNGEE come from the germline V gene. There are 15 residues in the CDR3. Trimming cost V 3 bases and J 6 bases, with 16 bases left between them. The CDR3 spells CASSAGLDSPNEQFF. CDR3 bases: TGTGCCAGCAGCGCGGGACTCGACTCCCCCAATGAGCAGTTCTTC.

The chain carries TRBV7-2 and TRBJ2-3; 11 bases align to TRBD2. The CDR3 spans 15 residues. Germline-derived CDR1 and CDR2 are SGHTA and FQGNSA. Germline trimming cut 4 bases from V and 0 bases from J; bases unmatched to any gene: 0. The CDR3 sequence is CASSWTSGSTDTQYF. The CDR3 coding sequence is TGTGCCAGCAGCTGGACTAGCGGGAGCACAGATACGCAGTATTTT.

V is TRBV28 and J is TRBJ1-4, with D unclear. There are 13 residues in the CDR3. CDR1 is MDHEN and CDR2 is SYDVKM in the germline V gene. V was shortened by 3 bases and J by 3 bases, with 5 bases between the two germline ends. CDR3 bases: TGTGCCAGCAGTTTGTGGCCTAATGAAAAACTGTTTTTT. Protein: CASSLWPNEKLFF.

This clone was seen a single time. J is TRBJ2-5 and V is TRBV7-6; 11 bases agree with TRBD1. Germline-derived CDR1 and CDR2 are SGHVS and FNYEAQ. Trimming cost V 2 bases and J 1 base; bases outside gene matches: 3. This CDR3 is built from 16 residues. This CDR3 is CASSLRDRGVQETQYF. The CDR3 coding sequence is TGTGCCAGCAGCTTACGGGACAGGGGGGTCCAAGAGACCCAGTACTTC.

The rearrangement links TRBV19 to TRBJ1-1, with D possibly being TRBD1 (6 bases). This CDR3 is 14 amino acids long. Germline values: CDR1 LNHDA, CDR2 SQIVND (reference sequence). V lost 5 bases, J lost 2 bases, and 12 bases lay in between. CDR3 nucleotide sequence: TGTGCCAGTAGTTATCCGACAGGCAACACTGAAGCTTTCTTT. Its translation: CASSYPTGNTEAFF.

As to this clone: One end of the junction varies from germline; a read error may be responsible. The genes are TRBV25-1 and TRBJ2-5, with 10 positions matching TRBD1. Germline CDR1 and CDR2: MGHDK and SYGVNS. The CDR3 sequence is 14 residues long. This CDR3 reads CASTGGGGTGALNF. CDR3 DNA sequence: TGTGCCAGCACAGGGGGAGGGGGGACAGGGGCCCTAAACTTC.

The rearrangement uses TRBV11-3 and TRBJ1-1, with 9 bases identical to TRBD1. The CDR3 runs 16 residues. Looked up from germline, CDR1 is SGHNT and CDR2 is YENEEA. V shed 5 bases and J 9 bases; nucleotides not matched to a gene: 16. The CDR3 is CASSAEPPDRGEKAFF. For the CDR3, the DNA is TGTGCCAGCAGCGCAGAACCGCCGGACAGGGGTGAGAAAGCTTTCTTT.

Concerning this clone: Other DNA sequences in this specimen translate into the identical CDR3. The chain is built from TRBV5-1 and TRBJ1-6; TRBD1 matches 8 bases. Germline-derived CDR1 and CDR2 are SGHRS and YFSETQ. Germline trimming cut 4 bases from V and 8 bases from J; bases unmatched to any gene: 5. The CDR3 is 14 amino acids. The CDR3 loop is CASSVGQGDSPLHF. The CDR3 bases are TGCGCCAGCAGCGTAGGACAGGGAGATTCACCCCTCCACTTT.

This clone appeared a few times. The V call is TRBV10-2, the J call TRBJ1-6, with 9 bases that match TRBD1. The CDR3 spans 15 residues. The germline gives CDR1 WSHSY, CDR2 SAAADI. Losses at the gene ends were 5 bases for V and 9 bases for J; bases not matched to a gene: 8. CDR3 bases: TGCGCCAGCAGTCCCGGGACAGGGAGTTCTTCACCCCTCCACTTT. This encodes CASSPGTGSSSPLHF.

The V and J genes are TRBV4-3 and TRBJ2-2; 11 bases match TRBD2. V trimming: 5 bases; J trimming: 0 bases; junction bases outside the gene matches: 8. The CDR3 has 18 amino acids. Looked up from germline, CDR1 is LGHNA and CDR2 is YSLEER. CDR3 coding DNA: TGCGCCAGCAGCACCCGACTAGCGGGATGGGCGAACACCGGGGAGCTGTTTTTT. It encodes CASSTRLAGWANTGELFF.

The rearrangement uses TRBV20-1 and TRBJ1-1, with D maybe TRBD1 (5 bases). The CDR3 consists of 11 residues. Germline values: CDR1 DFQATT, CDR2 SNEGSKA (reference sequence). The CDR3 DNA is TGCAGAGCCATCGCGGGGGATGAAGCTTTCTTT. Its protein is CRAIAGDEAFF.

Of note for this clone: Other DNA sequences of this sample code for an identical CDR3. The chain has TRBV2 and TRBJ2-1, with 9 bases lining up with TRBD2. The junction had 15 bases not matched to a gene; V was cut back by 1 base and J by 8 bases. The CDR3 runs 18 residues. Germline V CDR1 and CDR2: SNHLY, FYNNEI. For the CDR3, the DNA is TGTGCCAGCAGTGAAGAGTCACGGCTAGCGGGGAATCTGGATGAGCAGTTCTTC. Its protein product is CASSEESRLAGNLDEQFF.

The V and J genes are TRBV3-1 (or the pseudogene TRBV3-2) and TRBJ1-1; unclear D gene. The CDR3 totals 14 residues. V gave up 4 bases and J gave up 1 base, with 10 bases separating them. Germline CDR1 is LGHDT and CDR2 is YNNKEL (reference sequence). The CDR3 spells CASSRGPTNTEAFF. The DNA for the CDR3 is TGTGCCAGCAGCCGCGGGCCCACGAACACTGAAGCTTTCTTT.

The chain recombines TRBV20-1 with TRBJ2-7, with D possibly matching TRBD2 (6 bases). The CDR3 spans 15 residues. The germline V gene has CDR1 DFQATT and CDR2 SNEGSKA (reference sequence). Trimming took 3 bases from V and 0 from J, leaving 15 bases between them. The CDR3 is CSASGGGSSSYEQYF. In DNA form, the CDR3 reads TGCAGTGCTAGTGGTGGGGGGTCAAGCTCCTACGAGCAGTACTTC.

The V call is TRBV7-8, the J call TRBJ1-2; no clear D gene. The CDR3 covers 12 residues. CDR1 is SGHVS, CDR2 FQNEAQ, per germline. Trimming shortened V by 1 base and J by 7 bases, and 7 bases separated the two germline ends. The CDR3 sequence is CASSLGNSGYTF. CDR3 bases: TGTGCCAGCAGCTTAGGAAACAGTGGCTACACCTTC.

This chain joins TRBV5-1 and TRBJ2-5; 7 nucleotides match TRBD2. The V gene end was trimmed by 0 bases and the J gene end by 0 bases; junction bases not matched to a gene: 2. The germline V gene has CDR1 SGHRS and CDR2 YFSETQ. This CDR3 has 15 residues. The CDR3 reads CASSLVGGYQETQYF. The CDR3 DNA follows: TGCGCCAGCAGCTTGGTGGGGGGGTACCAAGAGACCCAGTACTTC.

The chain carries TRBV28 and TRBJ2-1, with D maybe TRBD1 (6 bases). Trimming took 5 bases from V and 1 from J, leaving 15 bases between them. The CDR3 is 16 amino acids. The germline V gene encodes CDR1 MDHEN and CDR2 SYDVKM. In DNA, the CDR3 is TGTGCCAGCAGTCCCCGTGGGGGCGCATCCTACAATGAGCAGTTCTTC. It encodes CASSPRGGASYNEQFF.

The chain joins TRBV27 to TRBJ2-1; unclear D gene. V lost 10 bases to trimming and J lost 0 bases, with 10 bases between them. CDR3 length equals 13 residues. Germline lookup yields CDR1 MNHEY and CDR2 SMNVEV (reference sequence). CDR3 in amino acids: CATSGSSYNEQFF. CDR3 sequence (DNA): TGTGCCACCTCGGGTAGCTCCTACAATGAGCAGTTCTTC.

The rearrangement joins TRBV5-1 to TRBJ2-5; 12 bases map to TRBD2. The CDR3 sequence is 16 residues long. V lost 0 bases and J lost 2; bases outside the gene matches: 2. Germline values: CDR1 SGHRS, CDR2 YFSETQ. Here the CDR3 DNA reads TGCGCCAGCAGCTTGGGCCTAGCGGGGGGGCAAGAGACCCAGTACTTC. Translating gives CASSLGLAGGQETQYF.

The V call is TRBV6-2 or TRBV6-3, the J call TRBJ2-4, with TRBD2 matching over 9 bases. The CDR3 sequence is 19 residues long. CDR1 is MNHEY and CDR2 is SVGEGT in the germline V gene. V shed 0 bases and J 9 bases; nucleotides not matched to a gene: 18. CDR3 protein: CASSYSPDSGGALGGIQYF. The CDR3 coding sequence is TGTGCCAGCAGTTACTCTCCAGATAGCGGGGGTGCCCTCGGTGGCATTCAGTACTTC.

This clone was observed a single time. This chain connects TRBV4-3 to TRBJ1-1, with 8 positions matching TRBD1. This CDR3 spans 15 amino acids. J lost 5 bases, V lost 0 bases, and 5 bases had no gene match. Germline values: CDR1 LGHNA, CDR2 YSLEER. CDR3 sequence reads: CASSQDRTGFTEAFF. CDR3 nucleotide sequence: TGCGCCAGCAGCCAAGATAGGACAGGGTTTACTGAAGCTTTCTTT.

This chain connects TRBV9 to TRBJ1-5; 9 nucleotides match TRBD1. The junction had 7 bases not matched to a gene; V was cut back by 3 bases and J by 6 bases. In germline, CDR1 is SGDLS, CDR2 YYNGEE. The CDR3 loop spans 15 amino acids. Here the CDR3 reads CASSATGGAGQPQHF. The CDR3 coding sequence is TGTGCCAGCAGCGCTACAGGGGGCGCGGGTCAGCCCCAGCATTTT. The entire variable domain, with the rest obtained from reference TRBV9 and TRBJ1-5, is as follows: DSGVTQTPKHLITATGQRVTLRCSPRSGDLSVYWYQQSLDQGLQFLIQYYNGEERAKGNILERFSAQQFPDLHSELNLSSLELGDSALYFCASSATGGAGQPQHFGDGTRLSIL.

By proportion, this clone is medium-sized (0.01 to 0.1%). This chain's CDR3 is CASSDSSGSYNEQFF. The CDR3 DNA reads TGTGCCAGCAGTGACTCTAGCGGGAGCTACAATGAGCAGTTCTTC. This chain connects TRBV6-4 to TRBJ2-1; TRBD2 matches 9 bases. This CDR3 comprises 15 residues. The V segment lost 0 bases and the J segment 3 bases; nucleotides outside the gene matches: 0. Germline CDR1 MRHNA, CDR2 SNTAGT.

The V and J genes are TRBV6-2 or TRBV6-3 and TRBJ2-6, with a tentative D call TRBD1 (6 bases). Germline V gene lookup returns CDR1 MNHEY and CDR2 SVGEGT. The germline V and J ends were trimmed by 2 bases and 0 bases, with 20 bases remaining between them. The CDR3 extends over 20 amino acids. The CDR3 DNA is TGTGCCAGCAGTTACAGGAAGGGACACTCTAGAAGCTCTGGGGCCAACGTCCTGACTTTC. Translating gives CASSYRKGHSRSSGANVLTF.